The clone carrying this TCR beta chain was observed a few times. Its antigen is unknown. The sample comes from a study of T cells after yellow fever vaccination. The study, taken as a whole, reports: Clonotype sharing between CD4 and CD8 compartments was small. Reappearing after the booster were most of the clones from primary vaccination (roughly 96% CD4, 85% to 90% CD8). Abundant clonotypes (contaminants from the bulk population) could be present in FACS-sorted repertoires.

5'RACE template switching produced TCR cDNA carrying a universal primer site and UMIs. TCRdb itself ran the 5' RACE reads through MiXCR, one entry per CDR3 protein. Altogether 500,000 to 650,000 distinct CDR3 sequences are present, about 17% being singletons, with the ten largest covering approximately 15%. The CDR3 loop spans 14 amino acids. Per germline, CDR1 MNHEY and CDR2 SVGEGT. V was clipped by 6 bases and J by 6 bases; unmatched bases: 10. The sequenced sample was PBMCs, obtained around 5 days after the first yellow fever vaccination. The chain employs TRBV6-2 or TRBV6-3 and TRBJ1-2; the match to TRBD1 covers 7 bases. The receptor comes from a man between 18 and 35 years old who received the YFV17D yellow fever vaccine. The CDR3 is CASSLTGAQDGYTF. The CDR3 DNA sequence: TGTGCCAGCAGCCTCACAGGGGCGCAAGATGGCTACACCTTC.